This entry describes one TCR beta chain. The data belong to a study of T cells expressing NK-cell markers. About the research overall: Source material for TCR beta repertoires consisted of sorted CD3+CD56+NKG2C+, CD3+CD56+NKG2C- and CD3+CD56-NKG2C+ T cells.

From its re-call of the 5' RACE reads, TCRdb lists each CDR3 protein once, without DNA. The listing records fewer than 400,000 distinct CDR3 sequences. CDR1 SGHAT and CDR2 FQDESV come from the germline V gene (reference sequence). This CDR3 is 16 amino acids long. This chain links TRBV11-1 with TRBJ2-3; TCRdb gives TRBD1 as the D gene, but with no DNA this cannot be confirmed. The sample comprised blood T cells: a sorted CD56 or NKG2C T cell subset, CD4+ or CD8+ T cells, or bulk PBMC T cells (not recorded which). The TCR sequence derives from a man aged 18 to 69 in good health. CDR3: CASSFGTGSPTDTQYF. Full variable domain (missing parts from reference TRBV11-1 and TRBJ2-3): EAEVAQSPRYKITEKSQAVAFWCDPISGHATLYWYRQILGQGPELLVQFQDESVVDDSQLPKDRFSAERLKGVDSTLKIQPAELGDSAMYLCASSFGTGSPTDTQYFGPGTRLTVL.